These T cell receptor beta chains were read from a single sample in a study of blood T cell repertoires in COVID-19. Data came from immunoSEQ multiplex PCR; TCRdb stores just in-frame clones and leaves some out. The sample yields roughly 16,000 clones, roughly 78% seen once. Input material: peripheral blood. These receptors all stem from a man between 60 and 75 years old with active or convalescent COVID-19. The CDR3 runs from the conserved cysteine through the conserved F or W. Each record gives: D gene, V gene, J gene, clone size, CDR3 DNA, CDR3 protein. The D gene is left open where the match is weak. Only part of the rows carry a size: once, few, many, or a class if the clone is expanded.

D: .
V: TRBV11-2
J: TRBJ2-7
size: .
DNA: TGTGCCAGCAGCTTAATGGGAACGGGAACCTCCTACGAGCAGTACTTC
CDR3: CASSLMGTGTSYEQYF

D: TRBD1
V: TRBV27
J: TRBJ1-1
size: .
DNA: TGTGCCAGCAGGGACGGTGCGACAGGGGTATCGGCTTTCTTT
CDR3: CASRDGATGVSAFF

D: TRBD2
V: TRBV11-2
J: TRBJ2-3
size: .
DNA: TGTGCCAGCAGCTTGTCAGCGGGGGCTAGCACAGATACGCAGTATTTT
CDR3: CASSLSAGASTDTQYF

D: .
V: TRBV6-5
J: TRBJ1-1
size: once
DNA: TGTGCCAGCAGTTACGCAGGGCGGTTACCTGAAGCTTTCTTT
CDR3: CASSYAGRLPEAFF

D: TRBD2
V: TRBV4-1
J: TRBJ2-1
size: .
DNA: TGCGCCAGCAGCCCCCGACTAGCGGGAGTCAATGAGCAGTTCTTC
CDR3: CASSPRLAGVNEQFF

D: .
V: TRBV6-1
J: TRBJ2-7
size: .
DNA: TGTGCCAGCAGTGAATACGGGTTTCTGACTACCTACGAGCAGTACTTC
CDR3: CASSEYGFLTTYEQYF

D: TRBD1
V: TRBV13
J: TRBJ2-1
size: few
DNA: TGTGCCAGCAGCCTGGGACAGGGGGGGAATGAGCAGTTCTTC
CDR3: CASSLGQGGNEQFF

D: .
V: TRBV4-1
J: TRBJ1-2
size: .
DNA: TGCGCCAGCAGCCACCTTGGACCGGGATCACAATCCGGAGGCTACACCTTC
CDR3: CASSHLGPGSQSGGYTF

D: .
V: TRBV3-1/TRBV3-2
J: TRBJ2-5
size: .
DNA: TGTGCCAGCAGCCAAGATGATTGGCCCGGGGCCCAGTACTTC
CDR3: CASSQDDWPGAQYF

D: TRBD2
V: TRBV19
J: TRBJ2-3
size: once
DNA: TGTGCCAGTAGTATAGAGCGGGGGGGCACAGATACGCAGTATTTT
CDR3: CASSIERGGTDTQYF

D: .
V: TRBV2
J: TRBJ2-1
size: .
DNA: TGTGCCAGCAGGTTCGTTAACAATGAGCAGTTCTTC
CDR3: CASRFVNNEQFF

D: TRBD1
V: TRBV29-1
J: TRBJ2-7
size: .
DNA: TGCAGCGTTGTAGGGACAGGGGTTCCCTACGAGCAGTACTTC
CDR3: CSVVGTGVPYEQYF

D: .
V: TRBV7-9
J: TRBJ1-3
size: once
DNA: TGTGCCATTAATACAAATGGACAGACCTACACCATATATTTT
CDR3: CAINTNGQTYTIYF

D: TRBD1
V: TRBV19
J: TRBJ1-2
size: .
DNA: TGTGCCATTAGACGGGACAGGGCTTCGGGCTACACCTTC
CDR3: CAIRRDRASGYTF

D: .
V: TRBV19
J: TRBJ2-3
size: .
DNA: TGTGCCAGTAGTATAGGTGGAGCTACAGATACGCAGTATTTT
CDR3: CASSIGGATDTQYF

D: .
V: TRBV19
J: TRBJ2-5
size: .
DNA: TGTGCCAGTAGTTCATCAGGGGGGGAGACCCAGTACTTC
CDR3: CASSSSGGETQYF

D: TRBD2
V: TRBV10-2
J: TRBJ2-2
size: .
DNA: TGCGCCAGCAGTGAGACTAGCGGGGGGCACACCGGGGAGCTGTTTTTT
CDR3: CASSETSGGHTGELFF

D: TRBD2
V: TRBV5-1
J: TRBJ2-2
size: .
DNA: TGCGCCAGCAGCTTGGAACTAGCGGGAGGGCCCGGGGAGCTGTTTTTT
CDR3: CASSLELAGGPGELFF

D: .
V: TRBV5-6
J: TRBJ2-2
size: once
DNA: TGTGCCAGCAGCTTGATGCTACCCTCCAACACCGGGGAGCTGTTTTTT
CDR3: CASSLMLPSNTGELFF

D: TRBD1
V: TRBV5-1
J: TRBJ1-1
size: few
DNA: TGCGCCAGCAGCCCCAATACAGGGGGCACTGAAGCTTTCTTT
CDR3: CASSPNTGGTEAFF

D: TRBD1
V: TRBV18
J: TRBJ1-6
size: few
DNA: TGTGCCAGCTCACCATCACAGGGGTTGGGGAATTCACCCCTCCACTTT
CDR3: CASSPSQGLGNSPLHF